This TCR beta chain was sequenced in a study of cytomegalovirus exposure and HLA in healthy donors. The overall study: From around 180 million T cells, an earlier analysis saw approximately 110 million unique TCR beta sequences.

CDR3 length: 15 amino acids. Germline CDR1 reads SGHVS; CDR2 reads FQNEAQ. Losses at the gene ends were 1 base for V and 4 bases for J; bases not matched to a gene: 6. This clone was counted only a few times. Primers included in the PCR were 60 Vbeta and 13 Jbeta primers. Sequenced by immunoSEQ multiplex PCR; TCRdb stores in-frame clones only, minus some. This table holds around 150,000 clones, 75% to 85% found once. J is TRBJ2-7 and V is TRBV7-8, with TRBD2 identical over 8 bases. The sequenced sample was PBMCs. The origin of this receptor is a woman younger than 35 in good health and CMV-seronegative. As DNA, the CDR3 is TGTGCCAGCAGCTTAGTTGCCGGACTAGCTTACGAGCAGTACTTC. Amino acid sequence: CASSLVAGLAYEQYF.